The 15 T cell receptor beta chains in this list originate from one sample, sequenced in a study of cytomegalovirus exposure and HLA in healthy donors. PCR was performed using 60 Vbeta and 13 Jbeta primers. This table comes from immunoSEQ multiplex PCR, and its TCRdb copy is limited to in-frame clones, with some not included. The repertoire holds around 64,000 clones, with under 80% as singletons. The specimen was PBMCs. These receptors all come from a man aged 25-40 years in good health and CMV-seropositive.

The rearrangement uses TRBV30 and TRBJ1-1; tentatively, D is TRBD1 (5 bases). Germline CDR1 GTSNPN, CDR2 SVGIG (reference sequence). This CDR3 spans 16 amino acids. Trimming cost V 3 bases and J 0 bases, with 17 bases left between them. CDR3 nucleotide sequence: TGTGCCTGGAGCTACTTAGGGGCAGGGATGAACACTGAAGCTTTCTTT. Encoded protein: CAWSYLGAGMNTEAFF.

This rearrangement joins TRBV5-5 to TRBJ1-5, with 10 bases lining up with TRBD1. With 0 bases clipped from V and 2 bases from J, the junction kept 5 bases outside the gene matches. The CDR3 spans 17 residues. The germline V gene encodes CDR1 SGHKS and CDR2 YYEKEE (reference sequence). CDR3: CASSLAGGTGGNQPQHF. Here the CDR3 DNA reads TGTGCCAGCAGCTTGGCGGGGGGGACAGGGGGCAATCAGCCCCAGCATTTT.

This rearrangement joins TRBV29-1 to TRBJ1-2, with D tentatively TRBD1 (5 bases). This CDR3 is 11 amino acids long. Looked up from germline, CDR1 is SQVTM and CDR2 is ANQGSEA. CDR3 sequence: CRVTSGGGYTF. For the CDR3, the DNA is TGCAGGGTGACGTCCGGGGGAGGCTACACCTTC.

This clone was recorded once. Other DNA sequences from this sample encode an identical CDR3 as well. This chain connects TRBV9 to TRBJ2-5; 12 nucleotides line up with TRBD2. V shed 0 bases and J 1 base; nucleotides not matched to a gene: 4. The CDR3 runs 17 residues. From germline, CDR1 is SGDLS and CDR2 YYNGEE. Written as DNA, the CDR3 is TGTGCCAGCAGCGTAGCACAACTAGCGGGGGGCCAAGAGACCCAGTACTTC. Its translation: CASSVAQLAGGQETQYF.

The CDR3 region is CAWSGTSGGGGALGTQYF. The CDR3 DNA sequence: TGTGCCTGGAGCGGGACTAGCGGGGGTGGAGGGGCACTTGGTACGCAGTATTTT. The chain combines TRBV30 with TRBJ2-3; the match to TRBD2 covers 14 bases. The germline V gene encodes CDR1 GTSNPN and CDR2 SVGIG (reference sequence). V dropped 3 bases and J dropped 8; count of bases not matched to a gene: 16. This CDR3 comprises 18 residues.

J is TRBJ1-4 and V is TRBV18; D not resolved. The V end lost 0 bases, the J end lost 5 bases, and 10 bases lay between the germline ends. Germline V gene sequence: CDR1 KGHSH, CDR2 LQKENI. This CDR3 has 15 residues. Here the CDR3 DNA reads TGTGCCAGCTCACCACCGGAGGGAATGAATGAAAAACTGTTTTTT. As protein: CASSPPEGMNEKLFF.

V is TRBV7-9 and J is TRBJ1-2; no definite D call. Between the trimmed V and J ends, which lost 10 bases and 7 bases, there was a span of 13 bases. The CDR3 spans 11 residues. Per germline, CDR1 SEHNR and CDR2 FQNEAQ (reference sequence). The CDR3 sequence: CATQRSGGYTF. The CDR3 DNA is TGTGCCACCCAACGGAGTGGTGGCTACACCTTC.

The chain has TRBV6-1 and TRBJ2-5; D gene ambiguous. Trimming took off 7 bases at V and 1 base at J, with 16 bases between the two ends. This CDR3 spans 15 amino acids. CDR1 is MNHNS, CDR2 SASEGT, per germline. The CDR3 spells CASMISRVFQETQYF. CDR3 coding DNA: TGTGCCAGCATGATATCCCGAGTGTTCCAAGAGACCCAGTACTTC.

V is TRBV5-1 and J is TRBJ1-1; D remains unclear. The CDR3 has 14 residues. Germline-derived CDR1 and CDR2 are SGHRS and YFSETQ. V was trimmed by 4 bases and J by 0 bases, leaving 10 bases between them. The CDR3 protein is CASSIQSMNTEAFF. DNA of the CDR3: TGCGCCAGCAGCATACAGTCCATGAACACTGAAGCTTTCTTT.

This clone was detected a few times. J is TRBJ1-1 and V is TRBV6-6; no definite D call. The CDR3 loop spans 12 amino acids. Germline CDR1 and CDR2: MNHNY and SVGAGI (reference sequence). Deletions cut 5 bases from V and 5 bases from J, with 9 bases between. CDR3 residues: CASSHPRTEAFF. The CDR3 bases are TGTGCCAGCAGTCACCCGAGGACTGAAGCTTTCTTT.

V is TRBV14 and J is TRBJ2-7; D is undetermined. Germline assignment: CDR1 SGHDN and CDR2 FVKESK. The length of the CDR3 is 12 residues. Trimming removed 2 bases from V and 5 bases from J, with 7 bases in between. This CDR3 is CASSQTSNEQYF. In DNA, the CDR3 is TGTGCCAGCAGCCAAACAAGTAACGAGCAGTACTTC.

V and J are TRBV5-1 and TRBJ1-1; D possibly corresponds to TRBD1 (6 bases). Germline CDR1 and CDR2: SGHRS and YFSETQ. Trimming stripped 7 bases from V and 3 bases from J, with 16 bases between. The CDR3 runs to 14 residues. In nucleotides, the CDR3 is TGCGCCAGCTCCCGGGGGGCAATCGACACTGAAGCTTTCTTT. This encodes CASSRGAIDTEAFF. The full variable domain, rest sourced from reference TRBV5-1 and TRBJ1-1, is KAGVTQTPRYLIKTRGQQVTLSCSPISGHRSVSWYQQTPGQGLQFLFEYFSETQRNKGNFPGRFSGRQFSNSRSEMNVSTLELGDSALYLCASSRGAIDTEAFFGQGTRLTVV.

The gene calls are TRBV28 and TRBJ2-7, with TRBD2 matching over 13 bases. The CDR3 has 18 amino acids. J lost 4 bases, V lost 5 bases, and 14 bases had no gene match. CDR1 and CDR2 from the germline V gene are MDHEN and SYDVKM. The CDR3 reads CASSALPGLAGTQYEQYF. The DNA of the CDR3 is TGTGCCAGCAGTGCATTGCCGGGACTAGCGGGGACCCAGTACGAGCAGTACTTC.

The CDR3 reads CASSWSESYGYTF. The CDR3 coding sequence is TGCGCCAGCAGCTGGTCGGAGAGCTATGGCTACACCTTC. The chain is built from TRBV5-1 and TRBJ1-2; no reliable D call. The CDR3 is made up of 13 amino acids. V lost 3 bases to trimming and J lost 4 bases, with 10 bases between them. Germline CDR1 reads SGHRS; CDR2 reads YFSETQ.

In nucleotides, the CDR3 is TGTGCCAGCAGCGTCAGGGACGGACAGTTTTATAACTATGGCTACACCTTC. The encoded protein is CASSVRDGQFYNYGYTF. This chain uses TRBV9 with TRBJ1-2; D is possibly TRBD1 (6 bases). The CDR3 extends over 17 amino acids. Germline lookup yields CDR1 SGDLS and CDR2 YYNGEE. V gave up 2 bases and J gave up 1 base, with 18 bases separating them.